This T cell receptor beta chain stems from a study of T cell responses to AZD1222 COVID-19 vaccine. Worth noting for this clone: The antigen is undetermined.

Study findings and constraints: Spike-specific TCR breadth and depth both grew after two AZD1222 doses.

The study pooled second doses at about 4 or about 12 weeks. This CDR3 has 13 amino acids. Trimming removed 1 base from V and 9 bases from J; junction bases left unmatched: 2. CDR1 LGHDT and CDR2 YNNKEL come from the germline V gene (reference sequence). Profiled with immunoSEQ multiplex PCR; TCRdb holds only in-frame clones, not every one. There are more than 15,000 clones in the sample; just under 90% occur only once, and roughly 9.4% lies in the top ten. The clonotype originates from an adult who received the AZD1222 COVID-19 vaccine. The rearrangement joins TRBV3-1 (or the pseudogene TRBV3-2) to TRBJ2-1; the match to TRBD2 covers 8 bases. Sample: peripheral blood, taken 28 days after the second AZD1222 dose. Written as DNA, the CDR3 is TGTGCCAGCAGCCAAGCGGGGGGGACTGAGCAGTTCTTC. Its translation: CASSQAGGTEQFF.